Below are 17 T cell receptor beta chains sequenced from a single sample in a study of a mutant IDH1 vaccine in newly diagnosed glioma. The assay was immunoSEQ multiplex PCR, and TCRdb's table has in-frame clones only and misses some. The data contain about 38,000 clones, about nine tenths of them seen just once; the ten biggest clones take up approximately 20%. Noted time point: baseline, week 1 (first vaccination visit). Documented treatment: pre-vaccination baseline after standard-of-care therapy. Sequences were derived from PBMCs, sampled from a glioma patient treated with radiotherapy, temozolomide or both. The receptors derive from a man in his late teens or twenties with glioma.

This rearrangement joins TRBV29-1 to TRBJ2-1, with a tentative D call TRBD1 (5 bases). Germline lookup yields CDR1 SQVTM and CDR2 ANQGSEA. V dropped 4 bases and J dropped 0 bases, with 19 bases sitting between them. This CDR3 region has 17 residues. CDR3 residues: CSVVSKDSVSSYNEQFF. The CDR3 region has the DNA TGCAGCGTTGTGAGTAAAGACAGCGTGAGCTCCTACAATGAGCAGTTCTTC.

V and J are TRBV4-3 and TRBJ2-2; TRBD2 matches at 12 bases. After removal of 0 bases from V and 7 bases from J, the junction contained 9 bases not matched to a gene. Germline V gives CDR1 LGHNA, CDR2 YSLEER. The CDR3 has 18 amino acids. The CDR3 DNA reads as TGCGCCAGCAGCCAAGAGAGACTAGCGGGAGTCTATATCGGGGAGCTGTTTTTT. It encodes CASSQERLAGVYIGELFF.

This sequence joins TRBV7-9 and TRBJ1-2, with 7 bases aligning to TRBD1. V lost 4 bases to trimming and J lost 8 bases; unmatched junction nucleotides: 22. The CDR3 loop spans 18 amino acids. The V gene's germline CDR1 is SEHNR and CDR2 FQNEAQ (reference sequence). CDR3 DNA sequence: TGTGCCAGCAGCTACTACCCACCAGGGACAGTCCGGAGGAGAGGCTACACCTTC. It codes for CASSYYPPGTVRRRGYTF.

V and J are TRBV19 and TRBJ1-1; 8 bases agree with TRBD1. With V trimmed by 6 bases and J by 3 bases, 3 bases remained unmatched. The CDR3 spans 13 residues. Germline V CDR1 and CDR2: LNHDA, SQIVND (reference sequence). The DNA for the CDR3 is TGTGCCAGTAGCACAGGGGGGGACACTGAAGCTTTCTTT. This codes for CASSTGGDTEAFF.

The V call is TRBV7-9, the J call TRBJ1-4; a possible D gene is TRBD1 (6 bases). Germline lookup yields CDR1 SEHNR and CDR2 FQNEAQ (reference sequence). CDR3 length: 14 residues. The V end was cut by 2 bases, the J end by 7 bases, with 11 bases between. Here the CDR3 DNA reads TGTGCCAGCAGCTTAAGTTCGGGGGCTGAAAAACTGTTTTTT. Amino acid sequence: CASSLSSGAEKLFF.

The CDR3 sequence is CASSLNLYTEAFF. CDR3 DNA sequence: TGTGCCAGCAGTTTAAACCTTTACACTGAAGCTTTCTTT. The chain has TRBV28 and TRBJ1-1; D is unresolved. CDR1 and CDR2 (germline): MDHEN, SYDVKM. The CDR3 contains 13 residues. V lost 2 bases and J 3 bases, leaving 7 bases between the germline ends.

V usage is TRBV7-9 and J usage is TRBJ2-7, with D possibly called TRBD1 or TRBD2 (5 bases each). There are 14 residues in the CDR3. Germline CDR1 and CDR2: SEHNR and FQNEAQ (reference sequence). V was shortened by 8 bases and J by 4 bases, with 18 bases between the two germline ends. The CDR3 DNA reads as TGTGCCAGCGGAGGAAGCGGCCAGGGATACGAGCAGTACTTC. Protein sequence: CASGGSGQGYEQYF. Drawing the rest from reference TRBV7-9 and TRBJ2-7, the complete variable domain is DTGVSQNPRHKITKRGQNVTFRCDPISEHNRLYWYRQTLGQGPEFLTYFQNEAQLEKSRLLSDRFSAERPKGSFSTLEIQRTEQGDSAMYLCASGGSGQGYEQYFGPGTRLTVT.

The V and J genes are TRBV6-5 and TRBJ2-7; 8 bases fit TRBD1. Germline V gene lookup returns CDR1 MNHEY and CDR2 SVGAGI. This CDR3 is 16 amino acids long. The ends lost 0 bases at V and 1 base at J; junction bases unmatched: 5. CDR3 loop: CASSYSTGQASYEQYF. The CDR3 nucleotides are TGTGCCAGCAGTTACTCGACGGGACAGGCATCCTACGAGCAGTACTTC.

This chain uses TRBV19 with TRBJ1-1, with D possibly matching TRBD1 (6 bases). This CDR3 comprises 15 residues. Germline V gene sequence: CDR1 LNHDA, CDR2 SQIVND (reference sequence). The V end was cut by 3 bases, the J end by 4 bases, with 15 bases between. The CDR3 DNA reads TGTGCCAGTAGTATGATGGGGGCAGGGTTCACTGAAGCTTTCTTT. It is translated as CASSMMGAGFTEAFF. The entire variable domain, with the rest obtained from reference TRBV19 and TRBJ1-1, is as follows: DGGITQSPKYLFRKEGQNVTLSCEQNLNHDAMYWYRQDPGQGLRLIYYSQIVNDFQKGDIAEGYSVSREKKESFPLTVTSAQKNPTAFYLCASSMMGAGFTEAFFGQGTRLTVV.

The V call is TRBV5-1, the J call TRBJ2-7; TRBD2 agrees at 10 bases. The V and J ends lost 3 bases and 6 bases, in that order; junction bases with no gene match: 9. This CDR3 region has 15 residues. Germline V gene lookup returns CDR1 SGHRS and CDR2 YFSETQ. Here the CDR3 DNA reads TGCGCCAGCAGCTCCGCACTAGCGGGAACCTCCGAGCAGTACTTC. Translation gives CASSSALAGTSEQYF.

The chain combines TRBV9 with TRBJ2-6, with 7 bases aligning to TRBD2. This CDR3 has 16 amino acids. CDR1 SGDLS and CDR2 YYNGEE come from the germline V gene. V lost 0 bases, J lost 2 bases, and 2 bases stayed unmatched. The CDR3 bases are TGTGCCAGCAGCGTAGGCCTAGCGGCTGGGGCCAACGTCCTGACTTTC. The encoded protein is CASSVGLAAGANVLTF.

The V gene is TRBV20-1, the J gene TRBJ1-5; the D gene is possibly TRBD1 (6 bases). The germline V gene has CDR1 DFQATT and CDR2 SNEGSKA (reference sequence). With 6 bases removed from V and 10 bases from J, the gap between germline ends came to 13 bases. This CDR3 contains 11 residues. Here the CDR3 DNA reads TGCAGTGCGCAGCAGGGGATACCCCAGCATTTT. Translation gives CSAQQGIPQHF.

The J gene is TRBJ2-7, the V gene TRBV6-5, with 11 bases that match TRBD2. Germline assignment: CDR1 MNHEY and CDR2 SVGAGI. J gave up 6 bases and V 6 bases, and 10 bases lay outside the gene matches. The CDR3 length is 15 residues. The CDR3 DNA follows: TGTGCCAGCAGAAATCCATCCGGGACTAGCGGCGAGCAGTACTTC. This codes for CASRNPSGTSGEQYF.

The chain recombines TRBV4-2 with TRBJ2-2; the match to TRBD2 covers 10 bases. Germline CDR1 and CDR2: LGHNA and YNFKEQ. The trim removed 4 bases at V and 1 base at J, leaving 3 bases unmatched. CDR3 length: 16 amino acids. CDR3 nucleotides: TGTGCCAGCAGCCCCCGACTAGCGGGGAACACCGGGGAGCTGTTTTTT. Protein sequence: CASSPRLAGNTGELFF.

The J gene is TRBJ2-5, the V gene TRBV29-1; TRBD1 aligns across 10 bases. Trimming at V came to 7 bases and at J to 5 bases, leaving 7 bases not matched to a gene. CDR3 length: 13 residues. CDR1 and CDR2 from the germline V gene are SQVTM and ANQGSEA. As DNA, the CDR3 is TGCAGCGGCCGGACAGGGGGAATTGAGACCCAGTACTTC. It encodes CSGRTGGIETQYF. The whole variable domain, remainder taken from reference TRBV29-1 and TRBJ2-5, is SAVISQKPSRDICQRGTSLTIQCQVDSQVTMMFWYRQQPGQSLTLIATANQGSEATYESGFVIDKFPISRPNLTFSTLTVSNMSPEDSSIYLCSGRTGGIETQYFGPGTRLLVL.

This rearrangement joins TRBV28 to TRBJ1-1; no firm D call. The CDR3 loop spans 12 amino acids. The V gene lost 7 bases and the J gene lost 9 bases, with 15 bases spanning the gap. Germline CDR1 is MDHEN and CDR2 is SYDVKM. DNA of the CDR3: TGTGCCAGCACTGGGAGCCTCCTCCAAGCTTTCTTT. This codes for CASTGSLLQAFF.

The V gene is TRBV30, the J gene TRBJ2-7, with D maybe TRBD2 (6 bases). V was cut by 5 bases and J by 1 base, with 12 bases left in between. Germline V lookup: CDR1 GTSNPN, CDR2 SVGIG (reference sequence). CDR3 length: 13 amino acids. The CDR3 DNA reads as TGTGCCTGGTCCCGGGGACTTTCCTACGAGCAGTACTTC. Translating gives CAWSRGLSYEQYF.